This entry is about one T cell receptor (beta chain). The clone's antigen remains unknown. The record has no base qualities; no much larger clone is one base away. The time point label here, explained by the study, means: persistent/refractory GD, antithyroid drugs over 5 years with positive TRAb. For both TCR sequencing and RNA sequencing, RNA was extracted from PBMCs using TRIzol. The diagnosis of Graves' disease was made according to American Thyroid Association guidelines. Patients were recruited from an endocrinology department in Xi'an, China. Each patient gave roughly 10 milliliters of peripheral blood, collected in an EDTA anticoagulant tube. PBMCs were isolated by Ficoll Paque Plus density gradient separation without further T cell sorting. An Agilent 2100 Bioanalyzer and agarose gel were used to check RNA quality, and a NanoDrop 2000 was used to measure RNA concentration. The germline V and J ends show losses of 9 bases and 6 bases respectively, and no gene match explains 20 bases of the junction. According to the germline V gene (reference sequence), CDR1 reads SEHNR and CDR2 reads FQNEAQ. The CDR3 sequence holds 17 residues, the cysteine and phenylalanine included. Just the 51-base CDR3 DNA is kept, in frame starting at base 1.

The data belong to a study of regulatory T cells in long-lasting Graves disease (dated by TCRdb to about 2021). Describing the broader study: Persistent Graves' disease was defined as antithyroid drug treatment for over 5 years with persistently positive TSH receptor autoantibodies. Peripheral blood TCR sequencing and RNA sequencing compared persistent Graves' disease patients with newly diagnosed Graves' disease patients. The study was registered as a clinical trial and conducted in China. A total of around 35 samples underwent TCR sequencing: 13 from persistent and roughly 20 from newly diagnosed Graves' disease patients. On average, persistent Graves' disease patients in the clinical cohort had been on antithyroid drugs for around ten years. Here is what the overall study found, with its caveats: Only peripheral blood was studied, because thyroid tissue, the primary lesion, was inaccessible. Compared with newly diagnosed patients, patients with persistent Graves' disease had lower TCR Shannon entropy and fewer highly expanded clones, which suggests clonal expansion. The small sample size was acknowledged by the authors as a limitation that may reduce accuracy. Patients with persistent disease shared more public clonotypes (around 2,500) than newly diagnosed patients did (around 980). Persistent disease showed preferential use of TRBV28, TRBJ1-2 and TRBJ2-5, whereas newly diagnosed disease favored TRBV20-1 and TRBJ2-1. Only the TCR beta chain was sequenced and analyzed.

Preparation of the library involved multiplex PCR. Data came from an Illumina HiSeq 4000. TCR beta libraries were built with iRepertoire HTBI primers and Arm-PCR amplification of CDR3 regions. PCR products were gel purified before sequencing. For the original study's pipeline: Across samples, about 63 TRBV and 13 to 15 TRBJ segments were identified and used for gene usage analysis of CDR3 amino acid clonotypes. COPE and FqMerger were used to merge filtered high-quality paired reads into contigs. BLAST was used to align contigs to IMGT TRBV, TRBD and TRBJ reference genes, and CDR3 was defined according to IMGT. Any clonotype with a frequency above 0.1% was classified as a highly expanded clone. Shannon entropy was used to measure repertoire diversity, and the Gini coefficient was used to measure V-J evenness. Public clonotypes were defined as clonotypes shared by more than one individual. TCRdb trimmed public reads at Q25 via fastp, called clones via MiXCR and kept in-frame beta chains. Rows with a matching CDR3 protein are joined into one entry that keeps the most common DNA and genes. TCRdb, rather than the study authors, made the V and J calls. The sample table records over 450,000 distinct CDR3 sequences; around a fifth of these occur just once. Less than 9% of the sample belongs to the ten largest clones.

The source of this sequence is a female donor with Graves disease. The sequence joins TRBV7-9 to TRBJ1-2, with TRBD1 identical over 9 junction bases. The sample here was peripheral blood mononuclear cells (PBMCs), taken when the disease was refractory, from a patient treated with antithyroid drugs. The encoded CDR3 is CASPLENWGQGLNGYTF. The DNA reads TGTGCCAGTCCGTTGGAGAATTGGGGACAGGGATTAAATGGCTACACCTTC.